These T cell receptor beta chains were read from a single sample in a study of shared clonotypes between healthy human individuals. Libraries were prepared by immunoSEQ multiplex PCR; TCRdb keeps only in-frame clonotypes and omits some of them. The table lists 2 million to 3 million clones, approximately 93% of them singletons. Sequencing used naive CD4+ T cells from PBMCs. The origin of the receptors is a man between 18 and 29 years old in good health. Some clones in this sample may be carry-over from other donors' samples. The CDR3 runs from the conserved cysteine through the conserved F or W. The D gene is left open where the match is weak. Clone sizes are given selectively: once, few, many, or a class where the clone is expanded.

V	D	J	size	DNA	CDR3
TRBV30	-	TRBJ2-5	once	TGTGCCTGGAGTCTGGGGGCGGCCCAAGAGACCCAGTACTTC	CAWSLGAAQETQYF
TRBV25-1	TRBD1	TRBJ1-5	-	TGTGCCAGCAGTGAATGGCGGACAGGGGATCAGCCCCAGCATTTT	CASSEWRTGDQPQHF
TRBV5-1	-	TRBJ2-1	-	TGCGCCAGCAGCTTGACCGCGGGGTCCTCCTACAATGAGCAGTTCTTC	CASSLTAGSSYNEQFF
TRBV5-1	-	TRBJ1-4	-	TGCGCCAGCAGCTTGGGATCGTCGGAAAAACTGTTTTTT	CASSLGSSEKLFF
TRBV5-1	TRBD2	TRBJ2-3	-	TGCGCCAGCAGCTCATCTAGCGGGAGAGGGGCAGATACGCAGTATTTT	CASSSSSGRGADTQYF
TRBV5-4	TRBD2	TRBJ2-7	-	TGTGCCAGCAGCCGGGCAGGGACTATCGACGAGCAGTACTTC	CASSRAGTIDEQYF
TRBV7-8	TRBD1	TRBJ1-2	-	TGTGCCAGCAGCTTCAGGGGGTTTGAAGGAGGCTACACCTTC	CASSFRGFEGGYTF
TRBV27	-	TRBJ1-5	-	TGTGCCAGCAGTTTATACAGGGCCAGCAATCAGCCCCAGCATTTT	CASSLYRASNQPQHF
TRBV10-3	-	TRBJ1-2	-	TGTGCCATCAGTGAGGCAGGGCCTGGCTACACCTTC	CAISEAGPGYTF
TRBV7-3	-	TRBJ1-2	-	TGTGCCAGCAGCTTAAGTGGTCAACCCGGGGGCTACACCTTC	CASSLSGQPGGYTF
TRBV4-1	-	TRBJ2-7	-	TGCGCCAGCAGCCAAGTAAATCAAATTCGCGGGATCGAGCAGTACTTC	CASSQVNQIRGIEQYF
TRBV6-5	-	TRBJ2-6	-	TGTGCCAGCAGTTACTCCCGGTCTTCTGGGGCCAACGTCCCGACTTTC	CASSYSRSSGANVPTF
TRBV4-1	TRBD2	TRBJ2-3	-	TGCGCCAGCAGCCAAGATAGAAATAGCGGGAGGGCCGCAGATACGCAGTATTTT	CASSQDRNSGRAADTQYF
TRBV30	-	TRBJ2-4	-	TGTGTCTGGAGTGTACCCGGCTTAGCCAAAAACATTCAGTACTTC	CVWSVPGLAKNIQYF
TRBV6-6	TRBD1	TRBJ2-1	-	TGTGCCAGCAGTCCCCGGGACAGGGTTTACAATGAGCAGTTCTTC	CASSPRDRVYNEQFF
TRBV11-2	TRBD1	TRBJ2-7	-	TGTGCCAGCAGCTTAGGGGGACAGGGGAAGTCCTACGAGCAGTACTTC	CASSLGGQGKSYEQYF
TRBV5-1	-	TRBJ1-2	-	TGCGCCAGCAGCTTGTCAGAAAACTATGGCTACACCTTC	CASSLSENYGYTF